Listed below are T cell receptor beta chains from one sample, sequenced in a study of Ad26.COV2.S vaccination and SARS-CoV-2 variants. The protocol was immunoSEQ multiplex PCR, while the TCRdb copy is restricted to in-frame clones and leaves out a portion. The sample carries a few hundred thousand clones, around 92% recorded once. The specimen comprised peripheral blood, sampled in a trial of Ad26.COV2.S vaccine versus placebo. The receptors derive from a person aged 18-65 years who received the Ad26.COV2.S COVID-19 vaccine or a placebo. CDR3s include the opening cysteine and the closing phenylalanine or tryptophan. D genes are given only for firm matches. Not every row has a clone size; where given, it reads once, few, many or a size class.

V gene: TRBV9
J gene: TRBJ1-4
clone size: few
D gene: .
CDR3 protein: CASTPGGVPNEKLFF
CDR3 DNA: TGTGCCAGCACCCCTGGCGGGGTACCAAATGAAAAACTGTTTTTT

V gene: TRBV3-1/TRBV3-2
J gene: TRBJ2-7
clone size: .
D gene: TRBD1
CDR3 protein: CASSQSDRGHEQYF
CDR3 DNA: TGTGCCAGCAGCCAATCTGACAGGGGCCACGAGCAGTACTTC

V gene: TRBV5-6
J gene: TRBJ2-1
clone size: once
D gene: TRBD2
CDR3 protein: CASSPLADNEQFF
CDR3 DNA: TGTGCCAGCAGCCCACTAGCGGACAATGAGCAGTTCTTC

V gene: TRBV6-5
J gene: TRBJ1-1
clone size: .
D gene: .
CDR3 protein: CASIPSGLTEAFF
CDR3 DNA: TGTGCCAGCATCCCTTCCGGGCTTACTGAAGCTTTCTTT

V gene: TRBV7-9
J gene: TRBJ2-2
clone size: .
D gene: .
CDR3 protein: CASSLGPGVNTGELFF
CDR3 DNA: TGTGCCAGCAGCTTAGGGCCCGGGGTGAACACCGGGGAGCTGTTTTTT

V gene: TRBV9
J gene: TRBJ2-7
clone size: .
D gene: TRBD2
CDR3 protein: CASSQTPSGRSSYEQYF
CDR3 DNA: TGTGCCAGCAGCCAAACACCTAGCGGGAGGAGCTCCTACGAGCAGTACTTC

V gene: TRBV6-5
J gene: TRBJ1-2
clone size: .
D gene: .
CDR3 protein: CASSRVWAGYTF
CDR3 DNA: TGTGCCAGCAGTAGGGTGTGGGCTGGCTACACCTTC

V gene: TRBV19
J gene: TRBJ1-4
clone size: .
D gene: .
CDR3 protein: CASSIFQSAEKLFF
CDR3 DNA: TGTGCCAGTAGTATTTTCCAAAGTGCTGAAAAACTGTTTTTT

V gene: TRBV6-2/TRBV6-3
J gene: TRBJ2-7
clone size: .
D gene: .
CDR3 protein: CASSYSQITYEQYF
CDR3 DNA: TGTGCCAGCAGTTACTCCCAGATTACCTACGAGCAGTACTTC

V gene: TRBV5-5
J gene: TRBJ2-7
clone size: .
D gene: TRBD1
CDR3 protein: CASSTRGGQGGHEQYF
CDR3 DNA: TGTGCCAGCTCAACTCGGGGTGGACAGGGGGGCCACGAGCAGTACTTC

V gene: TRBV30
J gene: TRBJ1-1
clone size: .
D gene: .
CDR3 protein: CAYTNGGNTEAFF
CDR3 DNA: TGTGCCTACACCAACGGGGGGAACACTGAAGCTTTCTTT

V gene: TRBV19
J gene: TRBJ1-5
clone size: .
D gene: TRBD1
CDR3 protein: CASSVLRDSPNQPQHF
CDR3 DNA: TGTGCCAGTAGTGTCTTACGGGACAGCCCGAATCAGCCCCAGCATTTT

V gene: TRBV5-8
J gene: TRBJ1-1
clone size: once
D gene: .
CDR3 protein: CASSLVGWGTEAFF
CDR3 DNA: TGTGCCAGCAGCTTGGTCGGGTGGGGCACTGAAGCTTTCTTT

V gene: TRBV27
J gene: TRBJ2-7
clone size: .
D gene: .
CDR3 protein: CASSSLSSGRYEQYF
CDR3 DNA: TGTGCCAGCAGTTCTCTAAGCTCTGGGAGATACGAGCAGTACTTC

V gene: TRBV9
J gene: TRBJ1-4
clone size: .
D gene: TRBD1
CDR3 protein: CASSEGQVGRLFF
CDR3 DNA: TGTGCCAGCAGCGAGGGACAGGTAGGCCGGCTGTTTTTT

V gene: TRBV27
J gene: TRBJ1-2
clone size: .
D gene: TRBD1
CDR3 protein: CASSSYRGRGYTF
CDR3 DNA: TGTGCCAGCAGTTCATACAGGGGACGGGGCTACACCTTC

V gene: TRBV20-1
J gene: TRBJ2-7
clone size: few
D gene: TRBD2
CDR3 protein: CSASPGSTTSGWSYEQYF
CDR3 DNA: TGCAGTGCTAGTCCCGGATCTACGACTAGCGGGTGGTCCTACGAGCAGTACTTC

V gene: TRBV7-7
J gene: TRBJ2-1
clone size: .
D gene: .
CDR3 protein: CASSLVVSPYNEQFF
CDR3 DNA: TGTGCTAGCAGCTTAGTGGTGTCTCCCTACAATGAGCAGTTCTTC

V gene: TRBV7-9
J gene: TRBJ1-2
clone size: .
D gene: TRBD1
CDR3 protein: CASSFPTGNYGYTF
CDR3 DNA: TGTGCCAGCAGCTTCCCGACAGGGAACTATGGCTACACCTTC

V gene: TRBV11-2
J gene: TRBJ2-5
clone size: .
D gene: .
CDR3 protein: CASSPQGFSETQYF
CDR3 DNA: TGTGCCAGCAGCCCCCAGGGGTTTTCAGAGACCCAGTACTTC

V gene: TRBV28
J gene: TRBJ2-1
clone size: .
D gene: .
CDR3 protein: CASSHRHYEQFF
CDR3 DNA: TGTGCCAGCAGCCATAGACACTATGAGCAGTTCTTC

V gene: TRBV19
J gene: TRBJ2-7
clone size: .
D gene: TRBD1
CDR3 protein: CASSRTGPSYEQYF
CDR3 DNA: TGTGCCAGTAGTCGGACAGGGCCCTCCTACGAGCAGTACTTC

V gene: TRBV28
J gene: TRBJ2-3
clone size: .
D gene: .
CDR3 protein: CASSSPWGDTQYF
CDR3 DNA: TGTGCCAGCAGTTCCCCTTGGGGGGATACGCAGTATTTT

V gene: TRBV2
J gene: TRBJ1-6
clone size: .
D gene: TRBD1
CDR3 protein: CASRGTEEFALHF
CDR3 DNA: TGTGCCAGCAGGGGGACAGAAGAATTTGCCCTCCACTTT

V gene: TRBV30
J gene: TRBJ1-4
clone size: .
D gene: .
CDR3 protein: CAWSVSEKLFF
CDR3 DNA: TGTGCCTGGAGTGTGAGTGAAAAACTGTTTTTT

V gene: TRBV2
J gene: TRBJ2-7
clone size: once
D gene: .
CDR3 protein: CASSRTASYEQYF
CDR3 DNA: TGTGCCAGCAGTAGGACTGCATCCTACGAGCAGTACTTC

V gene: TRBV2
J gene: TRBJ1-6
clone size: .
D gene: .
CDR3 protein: CASSLAANLYNSPLHF
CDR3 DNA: TGTGCCAGCAGCCTGGCAGCCAACCTATATAATTCACCCCTCCACTTT

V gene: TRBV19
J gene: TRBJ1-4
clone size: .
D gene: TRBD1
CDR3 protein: CASTGTAIPNEKLFF
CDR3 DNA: TGTGCCAGTACGGGGACAGCGATTCCTAATGAAAAACTGTTTTTT

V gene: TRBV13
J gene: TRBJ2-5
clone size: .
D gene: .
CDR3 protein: CASSLGPPRGETQYF
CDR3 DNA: TGTGCCAGCAGCTTAGGACCCCCTCGGGGAGAGACCCAGTACTTC